The 5 T cell receptor beta chains presented below share a single source sample, sequenced in a study of blood T cell repertoires in COVID-19 (dated by TCRdb to the early 2020s). Library preparation was by the immunoSEQ multiplex PCR assay. The table was pulled from immuneACCESS by TCRdb, which kept in-frame rearrangements only. Such tables lose some clones; where checked, under half of the loss comes from unresolved V genes, and the rest has no known cause. The sample has about 120,000 clones on record, 85% of them singletons. The ten most abundant clones make up roughly 3.9% of the sample. Sequencing used peripheral blood. The receptors originated from a man aged 55 to 69 with acute or convalescent COVID-19.

The CDR3 nucleotides read TGTGCCAGCAGTTACGGACAGGGGGCCTTGAGGAACACTGAAGCTTTCTTT. Its protein is CASSYGQGALRNTEAFF. This chain joins TRBV6-2 or TRBV6-3 and TRBJ1-1, with TRBD1 identical over 11 bases. Germline V lookup: CDR1 MNHEY, CDR2 SVGEGT. Germline trimming cut 2 bases from V and 1 base from J; bases unmatched to any gene: 6. The CDR3 sequence is 17 residues long.

The chain combines TRBV7-8 with TRBJ2-2; TRBD2 matches 12 bases. This CDR3 region has 18 residues. Trimming at V came to 3 bases and at J to 0 bases, leaving 5 bases not matched to a gene. Germline values: CDR1 SGHVS, CDR2 FQNEAQ. The CDR3 DNA follows: TGTGCCAGCAGCTTGGGACTAGCGGGTGCGCCGAACACCGGGGAGCTGTTTTTT. As protein: CASSLGLAGAPNTGELFF.

The CDR3 DNA is TGCAGTGCTAATTTTCGGGGCTACACCTTC. Protein product: CSANFRGYTF. The chain has TRBV20-1 and TRBJ1-2, with D uncertain. V shed 4 bases and J shed 8 bases, with 8 bases lying between them. Per the germline V gene, CDR1 is DFQATT and CDR2 is SNEGSKA (reference sequence). The CDR3 consists of 10 residues.

This clone was seen just once. The V and J genes are TRBV12-3 or TRBV12-4 and TRBJ2-7, with a tentative D call TRBD2 (6 bases). V was shortened by 4 bases and J by 4 bases, with 11 bases between the two germline ends. The CDR3 covers 13 residues. The CDR3 DNA reads TGTGCCAGCAGTTGGGCTAGCGATTACGAGCAGTACTTC. Translated: CASSWASDYEQYF.

CDR3 nucleotide sequence: TGTGCCAGCCGAGAGCAGGGAGGAGGGAGAAACACCGGGGAGCTGTTTTTT. Amino acid sequence: CASREQGGGRNTGELFF. The chain recombines TRBV5-6 with TRBJ2-2; tentative D call: TRBD2 (6 bases). V was cut by 7 bases and J by 2 bases, with 21 bases left in between. The germline gives CDR1 SGHDT, CDR2 YYEEEE. This CDR3 has 17 amino acids.